The 24 T cell receptor beta chains in this list originate from one sample, sequenced in a study of T cells in Graves' hyperthyroidism and ophthalmopathy. TCR beta CDR3 region amplification was performed from RNA transcripts. HTBI primers drove first-round RT-PCR of the TCR CDR3. TCRdb ran MiXCR on the multiplex PCR reads and lists one entry per CDR3 protein. Of some 800,000 distinct CDR3 sequences listed, 35% to 40% were seen once; the top ten hold about 9%. The material sequenced was blood. These receptors came from a man between 18 and 29 years old with Graves' hyperthyroidism.

V usage is TRBV6-6 and J usage is TRBJ2-2; 8 bases fit TRBD1. CDR1 is MNHNY, CDR2 SVGAGI, per germline (reference sequence). This CDR3 spans 15 amino acids. Trimming took 7 bases from V and 6 from J; bases not matched to a gene: 10. The CDR3 spells CASTTRQGAAGELFF. The CDR3 bases are TGTGCCAGCACTACCAGGCAGGGGGCGGCCGGGGAGCTGTTTTTT.

This clonotype was seen ten or more times. The rearrangement links TRBV7-9 to TRBJ2-7; 9 bases map to TRBD2. Germline V gene sequence: CDR1 SEHNR, CDR2 FQNEAQ (reference sequence). The length of the CDR3 is 14 residues. J lost 4 bases, V lost 5 bases, and 6 bases had no gene match. In nucleotides, the CDR3 is TGTGCCAGCAGCATTAGCGGGAGTGTGTACGAGCAGTACTTC. Its translation: CASSISGSVYEQYF. Full variable domain (missing parts from reference TRBV7-9 and TRBJ2-7): DTGVSQNPRHKITKRGQNVTFRCDPISEHNRLYWYRQTLGQGPEFLTYFQNEAQLEKSRLLSDRFSAERPKGSFSTLEIQRTEQGDSAMYLCASSISGSVYEQYFGPGTRLTVT.

This clonotype appeared many times. One end of the junction varies from germline; a read error may be responsible. The rearrangement uses TRBV5-1 and TRBJ2-2; 7 bases match TRBD1. Germline loops: CDR1 SGHRS, CDR2 YFSETQ. CDR3 size: 15 residues. CDR3 DNA: TGTGCCAGCAGTGCCCGGACAGGGAACACCGGGGAGCTGTTTTTT. It encodes CASSARTGNTGELFF.

At least ten counts were recorded for this clonotype. The V call is TRBV2, the J call TRBJ1-6; no clear D. Trimming left V 3 bases short and J 7 bases short, with 16 bases between. The CDR3 covers 16 residues. Germline values: CDR1 SNHLY, CDR2 FYNNEI. The CDR3 DNA follows: TGTGCCAGCAGTGAGCGGAGCACTATTGCCAATTCACCCCTCCACTTT. This translates into CASSERSTIANSPLHF.

This clonotype showed up just a few times. The rearrangement uses TRBV29-1 and TRBJ2-7; 8 positions agree with TRBD2. CDR3 length: 12 amino acids. V shed 7 bases, J shed 4 bases, and the junction held 6 bases outside the gene matches. From germline, CDR1 is SQVTM and CDR2 ANQGSEA. CDR3 sequence (DNA): TGCAGCGCTGGGACTAGATCGTACGAGCAGTACTTC. Protein product: CSAGTRSYEQYF.

This clonotype was seen a single time. A read error may produce the germline difference seen at one junction end. CDR3 in DNA: TGTGCCGGGAGGGGACAGCACAACACCGCGGAGCTGTTTTTT. The encoded protein is CAGRGQHNTAELFF. The chain recombines TRBV2 with TRBJ2-2; D may match TRBD1 or TRBD2 (7 bases each). The CDR3 has 14 amino acids. Germline CDR1 and CDR2: SNHLY and FYNNEI.

The chain uses TRBV25-1 and TRBJ2-7; D is perhaps TRBD1 or TRBD2 (5 bases each). Per the germline V gene, CDR1 is MGHDK and CDR2 is SYGVNS. This CDR3 has 11 residues. The CDR3 DNA reads TGTGCTTTGGGACCCCCTGGTGAGCAGTACTTC. Protein sequence: CALGPPGEQYF.

A note on this clonotype: It may be a read error: a sequence one base away is much more abundant. V is TRBV2 and J is TRBJ1-1, with 9 bases matching TRBD1. With V trimmed by 6 bases and J by 4 bases, 6 bases remained unmatched. CDR1 is SNHLY and CDR2 is FYNNEI in the germline V gene. There are 14 residues in the CDR3. The CDR3 is CASSDSGQGTEAFF. CDR3 sequence (DNA): TGTGCCAGCAGCGACTCGGGACAGGGCACTGAAGCTTTCTTT. Based on the CDR3 plus reference TRBV2 and TRBJ1-1, the full variable domain is EPEVTQTPSHQVTQMGQEVILRCVPISNHLYFYWYRQILGQKVEFLVSFYNNEISEKSEIFDDQFSVERPDGSNFTLKIRSTKLEDSAMYFCASSDSGQGTEAFFGQGTRLTVV.

J is TRBJ2-5 and V is TRBV12-3 or TRBV12-4, with 7 bases fitting TRBD2. The CDR3 is 16 amino acids. The V and J ends lost 4 bases and 5 bases, in that order; junction bases with no gene match: 13. In DNA form, the CDR3 reads TGTGCCAGCAGTTCAGACATGGGGGAGGGCCGGGAGACCCAGTACTTC. It yields the protein CASSSDMGEGRETQYF.

This clonotype has only a few counts. This chain joins TRBV12-3 or TRBV12-4 and TRBJ1-1; no firm D call. The V gene lost 3 bases and the J gene lost 2 bases, with 10 bases spanning the gap. This CDR3 contains 14 residues. The DNA for the CDR3 is TGTGCCAGCAGTTTGAGGGATGCTAACACTGAAGCTTTCTTT. It codes for CASSLRDANTEAFF.

This sequence joins TRBV6-1 and TRBJ1-3; D not certain. V dropped 0 bases and J dropped 0 bases, with 3 bases sitting between them. Germline CDR1 MNHNS, CDR2 SASEGT. The CDR3 spans 14 residues. The CDR3 sequence: CASSEAPSGNTIYF. CDR3 DNA sequence: TGTGCCAGCAGTGAAGCCCCCTCTGGAAACACCATATATTTT.

This clonotype was counted many times. The chain is built from TRBV19 and TRBJ1-3; D unclear. V was clipped by 4 bases and J by 3 bases, with 13 bases between them. The CDR3 runs 15 residues. Germline CDR1 is LNHDA and CDR2 is SQIVND (reference sequence). CDR3 protein: CASSTTKEVGNTIYF. The CDR3 nucleotides are TGTGCCAGTAGTACCACCAAGGAGGTTGGAAACACCATATATTTT.

V is TRBV20-1 and J is TRBJ2-5; TRBD2 is a possible D gene (7 bases). Trimming took off 5 bases at V and 4 bases at J, with 20 bases between the two ends. The germline V gene encodes CDR1 DFQATT and CDR2 SNEGSKA (reference sequence). The CDR3 length is 15 residues. In DNA, the CDR3 is TGCAGTGCTCGGGTGGTGTCGGGGGGCCGAGAGACCCAGTACTTC. Protein product: CSARVVSGGRETQYF.

The rearrangement links TRBV15 to TRBJ2-2, with D hard to call. CDR3 size: 14 residues. The V gene lost 5 bases and the J gene lost 5 bases, with 12 bases spanning the gap. The V gene's germline CDR1 is LNHNV and CDR2 YYDKDF (reference sequence). The chain's CDR3 is CATSVEPPTGELFF. The CDR3 coding sequence is TGTGCCACCAGCGTTGAACCGCCAACCGGGGAGCTGTTTTTT.

This clonotype was detected many times. CDR3 DNA sequence: TGTGCCATCGCGACAGGGAATTCACCCCTCCACTTT. Protein sequence: CAIATGNSPLHF. The chain employs TRBV10-3 and TRBJ1-6; 7 nucleotides align to TRBD1. Trimming removed 8 bases from V and 7 bases from J; junction bases left unmatched: 2. The CDR3 totals 12 residues. The germline V gene has CDR1 ENHRY and CDR2 SYGVKD.

CDR3 coding DNA: TGTGCCACCAGCAGGGCTTTGGACTGGCAAGAGACCCAGTACTTC. Its translation is CATSRALDWQETQYF. V usage is TRBV15 and J usage is TRBJ2-5; a weak D match, TRBD2 (5 bases). V lost 3 bases and J 2 bases, leaving 13 bases between the germline ends. Germline loops: CDR1 LNHNV, CDR2 YYDKDF (reference sequence). This CDR3 spans 15 amino acids.

This clonotype was detected ten times or more. The chain is built from TRBV15 and TRBJ2-2; 7 nucleotides align to TRBD1. Losses at the gene ends were 5 bases for V and 3 bases for J; bases not matched to a gene: 6. Germline V gene data show CDR1 as LNHNV and CDR2 as YYDKDF (reference sequence). This CDR3 has 15 residues. The CDR3 sequence is CATSPQGVDTGELFF. The CDR3 DNA is TGTGCCACCAGCCCCCAGGGGGTGGACACCGGGGAGCTGTTTTTT.

This clonotype has at least ten counts. The chain uses TRBV20-1 and TRBJ1-2, with unresolved D. Germline V gene sequence: CDR1 DFQATT, CDR2 SNEGSKA (reference sequence). There are 13 residues in the CDR3. Trimming removed 5 bases from V and 3 bases from J, with 13 bases in between. This CDR3 is CSAHSGAHYGYTF. The DNA of the CDR3 is TGCAGTGCTCACTCGGGTGCTCACTATGGCTACACCTTC.

V usage is TRBV7-9 and J usage is TRBJ1-3; 7 bases fit TRBD1. Trimming took 6 bases from V and 0 from J; bases not matched to a gene: 11. The V gene's germline CDR1 is SEHNR and CDR2 FQNEAQ (reference sequence). The length of the CDR3 is 17 residues. CDR3 region: CASRTTLGTVSGNTIYF. The CDR3 DNA is TGTGCCAGCAGGACCACCCTTGGGACAGTCTCTGGAAACACCATATATTTT.

The sample holds many counts of this clonotype. The chain employs TRBV10-3 and TRBJ2-5; the match to TRBD2 covers 7 bases. The CDR3 loop spans 14 amino acids. Germline trimming cut 0 bases from V and 2 bases from J; bases unmatched to any gene: 0. Germline CDR1 ENHRY, CDR2 SYGVKD. CDR3 region: CAISESGLQETQYF. The CDR3 DNA sequence: TGTGCCATCAGTGAGTCGGGACTACAAGAGACCCAGTACTTC.

There are many counts of this clonotype. The chain links TRBV29-1 to TRBJ2-7; 9 positions agree with TRBD1. J was trimmed by 4 bases and V by 6 bases; bases with no gene match: 13. Germline CDR1 is SQVTM and CDR2 is ANQGSEA. This CDR3 region has 15 residues. This CDR3 reads CSVAGTGNEWYEQYF. CDR3 DNA sequence: TGCAGCGTCGCCGGGACAGGGAATGAGTGGTACGAGCAGTACTTC.

The chain joins TRBV11-1 to TRBJ2-6; possibly TRBD1 for D (5 bases). Between the trimmed V and J ends, which lost 3 bases and 0 bases, there was a span of 15 bases. The CDR3 is 18 residues long. CDR1 is SGHAT and CDR2 is FQDESV in the germline V gene (reference sequence). CDR3 in amino acids: CASSFRRASSSGANVLTF. For the CDR3, the DNA is TGTGCCAGCAGCTTTCGCAGGGCCTCATCCTCTGGGGCCAACGTCCTGACTTTC. The full variable domain, in which reference TRBV11-1 and TRBJ2-6 provide the parts outside the CDR3, is EAEVAQSPRYKITEKSQAVAFWCDPISGHATLYWYRQILGQGPELLVQFQDESVVDDSQLPKDRFSAERLKGVDSTLKIQPAELGDSAMYLCASSFRRASSSGANVLTFGAGSRLTVL.

The chain links TRBV5-1 to TRBJ2-7; maybe TRBD2 (6 bases). The CDR3 is 15 amino acids. Trimming took off 0 bases at V and 2 bases at J, with 12 bases between the two ends. Germline loops: CDR1 SGHRS, CDR2 YFSETQ. The CDR3 DNA sequence: TGCGCCAGCAGCTTGGGGGACGGGAGACCCTACGAGCAGTACTTC. It specifies CASSLGDGRPYEQYF.

This clonotype was seen just once. Germline and junction disagree at one end, which may indicate a read error. This CDR3 is CAGSGDRAYEQYF. The CDR3 coding sequence is TGTGCCGGCAGCGGGGACAGGGCCTACGAGCAGTACTTC. The chain recombines TRBV7-2 with TRBJ2-7; 9 bases line up with TRBD1. The CDR3 length is 13 residues. The germline V gene encodes CDR1 SGHTA and CDR2 FQGNSA.